The TCR beta chain under discussion was sequenced for a study of human T cells and chemical hapten exposure. Across the whole study: Read at 6 days, the patch tests placed 0.01% DPC on the upper back. Regarding the study as a whole: Because all patients had alopecia, their immune responses might differ from healthy ones.

TCRdb re-called the RACE reads through MiXCR, storing one row per CDR3 protein. The sample lists 330,000 or so distinct CDR3 sequences, about 6.3% seen once, with around 6.1% in the top ten. V lost 1 base, J lost 4 bases, and 4 bases stayed unmatched. Germline assignment: CDR1 SGHTA and CDR2 FQGTGA. The CDR3 has 15 residues. The time point: patch test 2, 6 weeks after DPC sensitization. The sample's treatment: therapeutic diphenylcyclopropenone sensitization with weekly scalp DPC. This clonotype was observed a handful of times. Its antigen is not known. The sequence came from a woman under 30 with alopecia areata. Some clones in this sample may be carry-over from other donors' samples. The rearrangement links TRBV7-3 to TRBJ1-1; 9 nucleotides match TRBD1. The input for sequencing was whole blood, taken in connection with sensitization to the hapten diphenylcyclopropenone (DPC). The CDR3 nucleotides are TGTGCCAGCAGCTTAATGGGACAGGGTAGCACTGAAGCTTTCTTT. Residues: CASSLMGQGSTEAFF. Filled out from reference TRBV7-3 and TRBJ1-1, the complete variable domain reads GAGVSQTPSNKVTEKGKYVELRCDPISGHTALYWYRQSLGQGPEFLIYFQGTGAADDSGLPNDRFFAVRPEGSVSTLKIQRTERGDSAVYLCASSLMGQGSTEAFFGQGTRLTVV.